The following is a TCR beta chain sequence with its context. These data originate in a study of shared clonotypes between healthy human individuals. Germline-derived CDR1 and CDR2 are SGHRS and YFSETQ. Unmatched junction bases numbered 5, after V lost 4 bases and J lost 5 bases. The length of the CDR3 is 14 residues. CD4+ cells yielded CD45RA+ naive and CD45RA-negative memory subsets. Each PCR replicate from the sorted subsets contained around 200 ng DNA, which is tens of thousands of T cell genomes. Only in-frame clones appear in the TCRdb table, and some are missing; sequencing was by immunoSEQ multiplex PCR. The data show 1,500,000 or so clones, less than 99% seen once.

V is TRBV5-1 and J is TRBJ2-2; the match to TRBD1 covers 7 bases. The clonotype was recovered from a young man in good health. Sequenced: naive CD4+ T cells sorted from blood. Stated subset: CD45RA+ positively selected. CDR3 amino acids: CASSAGTDTGELFF. For the CDR3, the DNA is TGCGCCAGCAGCGCCGGGACAGATACCGGGGAGCTGTTTTTT.